This TCR beta chain was recorded in a study of follicular helper T cells after annual influenza vaccination. Of note for this clone: Antigen unknown.

Produced via immunoSEQ multiplex PCR; TCRdb's table is partial and in-frame only. The sample holds roughly 14,000 clones, approximately 78% seen once. From germline, CDR1 is SGHTS and CDR2 YDEGEE. This CDR3 region has 13 residues. Trimming at V came to 4 bases and at J to 6 bases, leaving 4 bases not matched to a gene. Described time point: 2014-2015 season, pre-vaccination. Subjects lived in the community and lacked influenza vaccine within the prior 6 months. Study-level points and caveats: Day 7 ICOS+CD38+ clones were most often found later in ICOS-CD38- cTfh cells.

Material: CXCR5- memory CD4+ T cells sorted from blood, obtained on the day of influenza vaccination. The V call is TRBV5-8, the J call TRBJ2-4, with 7 bases matching TRBD1. This TCR was recovered from an adult who received the influenza vaccine. Written as DNA, the CDR3 is TGTGCCAGCAGCCAGCAGGGGGTAAACATTCAGTACTTC. It yields the protein CASSQQGVNIQYF.